This TCR beta chain was profiled in a study of somatic mutations in cytotoxic T cells in rheumatoid arthritis. Study information: Among the T-cell populations stained with V beta antibodies, some were separated by flow sorting at nearly 100% purity, including V beta1+ cells whose TCRB was sequenced. Study findings and constraints: A significant difference in CD8+ T-cell clonality was not found between rheumatoid arthritis patients and age-matched healthy controls. Among approximately 60 patients, roughly 8 showed a largest CD8+ clone that surpassed 20% of CD8+ cells. An age-related increase in CD8+ clonality was seen in rheumatoid arthritis patients but not in healthy controls.

CDR3 length equals 15 residues. CDR1 and CDR2 (germline): MNHNS, SASEGT. Trimming left V 6 bases short and J 6 bases short, with 20 bases between. Assay used: immunoSEQ multiplex PCR; TCRdb lists only in-frame clones, some missing. The table lists over 10,000 clones, roughly 74% of them singletons. This clone was counted a few times. Its antigen is not identified. The chain employs TRBV6-1 and TRBJ1-2; D unclear. Sequencing was carried out using CD8+ T cells sorted from blood. This TCR derives from a middle-aged woman in good health. The DNA for the CDR3 is TGTGCCAGCAGCATAATGGTGACCGGGTCGGATGGCTACACCTTC. As protein: CASSIMVTGSDGYTF.